This TCR beta chain was captured in a study of blood T cell repertoires in COVID-19. Looking at the study overall: Acute and convalescent COVID-19 samples came from the United States, Italy and Spain. Sources were T cells, B-cell-depleted T cells, or PBMCs; the material itself was cDNA or gDNA.

The length of the CDR3 is 17 residues. Germline loops: CDR1 SGHVS, CDR2 FNYEAQ. The trim removed 5 bases at V and 2 bases at J, leaving 11 bases unmatched. Per the original methods: Estimated nucleated cell counts came from reference gene primer amplification. Here immunoSEQ multiplex PCR was the method, and the copy in TCRdb shows in-frame clones only, minus some. V and J calls and clone size come straight from that table; D and trimming were deduced from the DNA. The table includes about 120,000 clones, 75% to 85% detected once. The source is a man aged 35-49 years with active or convalescent COVID-19. The chain uses TRBV7-6 and TRBJ2-3, with 9 positions matching TRBD1. Source material: peripheral blood. Here the CDR3 DNA reads TGTGCCAGCAGCCCCGGACAGGGGACAAAGTACACAGATACGCAGTATTTT. It is translated as CASSPGQGTKYTDTQYF.